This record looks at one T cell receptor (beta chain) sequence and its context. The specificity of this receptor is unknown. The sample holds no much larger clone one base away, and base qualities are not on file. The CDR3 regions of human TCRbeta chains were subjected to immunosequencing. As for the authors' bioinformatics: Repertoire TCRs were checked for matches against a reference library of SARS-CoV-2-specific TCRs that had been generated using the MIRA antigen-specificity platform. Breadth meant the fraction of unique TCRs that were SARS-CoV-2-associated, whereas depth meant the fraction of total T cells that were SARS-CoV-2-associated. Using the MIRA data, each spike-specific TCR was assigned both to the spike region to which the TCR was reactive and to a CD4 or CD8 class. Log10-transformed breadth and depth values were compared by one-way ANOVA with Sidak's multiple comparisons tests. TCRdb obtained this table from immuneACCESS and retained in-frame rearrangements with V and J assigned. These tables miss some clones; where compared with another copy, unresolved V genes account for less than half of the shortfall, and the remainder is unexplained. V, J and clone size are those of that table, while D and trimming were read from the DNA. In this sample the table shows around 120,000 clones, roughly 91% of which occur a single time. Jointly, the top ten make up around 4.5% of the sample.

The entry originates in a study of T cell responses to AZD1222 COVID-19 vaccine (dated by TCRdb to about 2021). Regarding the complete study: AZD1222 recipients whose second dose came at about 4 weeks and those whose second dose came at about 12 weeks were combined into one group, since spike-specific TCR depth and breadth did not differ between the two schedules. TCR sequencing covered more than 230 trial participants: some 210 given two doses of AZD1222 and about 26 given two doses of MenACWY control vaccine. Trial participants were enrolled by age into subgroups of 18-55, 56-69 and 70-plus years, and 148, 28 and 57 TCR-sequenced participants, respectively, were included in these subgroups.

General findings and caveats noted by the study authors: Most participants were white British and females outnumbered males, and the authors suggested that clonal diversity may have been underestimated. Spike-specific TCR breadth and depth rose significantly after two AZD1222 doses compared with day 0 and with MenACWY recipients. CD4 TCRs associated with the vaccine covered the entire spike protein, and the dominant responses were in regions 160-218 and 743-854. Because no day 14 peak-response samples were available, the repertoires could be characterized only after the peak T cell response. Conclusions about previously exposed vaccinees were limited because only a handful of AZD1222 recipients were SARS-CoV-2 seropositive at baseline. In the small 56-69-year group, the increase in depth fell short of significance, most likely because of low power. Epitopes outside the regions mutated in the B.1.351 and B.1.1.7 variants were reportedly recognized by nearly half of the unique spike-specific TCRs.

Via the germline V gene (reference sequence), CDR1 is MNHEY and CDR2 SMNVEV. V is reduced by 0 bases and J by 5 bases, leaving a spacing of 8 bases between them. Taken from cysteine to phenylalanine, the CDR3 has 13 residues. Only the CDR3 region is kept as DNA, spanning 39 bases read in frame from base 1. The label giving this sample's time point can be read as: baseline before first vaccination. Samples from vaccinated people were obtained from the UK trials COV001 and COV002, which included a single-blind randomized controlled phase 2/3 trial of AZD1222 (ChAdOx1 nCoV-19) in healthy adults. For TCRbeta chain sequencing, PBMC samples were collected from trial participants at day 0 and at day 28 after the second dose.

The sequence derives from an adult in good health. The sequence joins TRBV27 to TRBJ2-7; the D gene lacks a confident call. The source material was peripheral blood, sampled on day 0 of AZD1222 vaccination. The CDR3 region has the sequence CASSLSSSHEQYF. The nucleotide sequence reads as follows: TGTGCCAGCAGTTTATCTAGTAGCCACGAGCAGTACTTC.